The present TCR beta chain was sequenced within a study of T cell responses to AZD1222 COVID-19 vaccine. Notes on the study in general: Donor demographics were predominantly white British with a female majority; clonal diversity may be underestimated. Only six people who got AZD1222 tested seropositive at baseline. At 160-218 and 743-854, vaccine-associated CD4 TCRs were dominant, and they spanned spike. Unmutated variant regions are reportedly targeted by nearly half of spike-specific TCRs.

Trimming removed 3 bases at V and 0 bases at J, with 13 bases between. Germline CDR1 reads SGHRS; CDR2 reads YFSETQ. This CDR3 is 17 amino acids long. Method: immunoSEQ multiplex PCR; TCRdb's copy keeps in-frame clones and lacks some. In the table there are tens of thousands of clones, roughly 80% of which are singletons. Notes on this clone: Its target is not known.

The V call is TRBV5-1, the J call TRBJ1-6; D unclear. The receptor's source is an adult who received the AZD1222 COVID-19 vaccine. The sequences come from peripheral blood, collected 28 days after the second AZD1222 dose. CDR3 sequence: CASSSGVQSSYNSPLHF. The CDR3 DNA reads TGCGCCAGCAGCTCCGGGGTACAGAGCTCCTATAATTCACCCCTCCACTTT.